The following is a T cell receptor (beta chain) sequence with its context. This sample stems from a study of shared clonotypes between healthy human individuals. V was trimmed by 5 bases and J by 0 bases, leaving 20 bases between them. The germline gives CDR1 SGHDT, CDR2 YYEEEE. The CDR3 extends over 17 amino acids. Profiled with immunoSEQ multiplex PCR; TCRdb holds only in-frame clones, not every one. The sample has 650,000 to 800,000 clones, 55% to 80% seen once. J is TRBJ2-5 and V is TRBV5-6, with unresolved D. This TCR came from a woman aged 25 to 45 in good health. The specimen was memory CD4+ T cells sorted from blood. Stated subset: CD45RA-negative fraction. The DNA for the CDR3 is TGTGCCAGCAGGCCCTCGGTCAGGACCAAGTACCAAGAGACCCAGTACTTC. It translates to CASRPSVRTKYQETQYF. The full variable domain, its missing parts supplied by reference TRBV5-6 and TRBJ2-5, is DAGVTQSPTHLIKTRGQQVTLRCSPKSGHDTVSWYQQALGQGPQFIFQYYEEEERQRGNFPDRFSGHQFPNYSSELNVNALLLGDSALYLCASRPSVRTKYQETQYFGPGTRLLVL.